This TCR beta chain was sequenced for a study of identical twins. Comment on this clonotype: Its antigen is currently unknown.

A universal primer site arose from template switching, and cDNA bore unique molecular identifiers. TCRdb reprocessed the 5' RACE reads with MiXCR, giving one entry per CDR3 protein. The sample shows some 900,000 distinct CDR3 sequences, 10% to 15% of them seen only once. General study results and limits: The abundant beta clonotypes from cord blood had fewer insertions, and memory repertoires had none of this. Not following the same donors, the study drew its conclusions from cross-sectional statistical analysis.

These data were also filed under a second study, of yellow fever vaccine responses in identical twins.

The sample comprised PBMCs. The TCR comes from a woman between 18 and 29 years old in good health.

CDR3 coding DNA: TGCGCCAGCAGCACGAAGGGACAGGGGTCAGATACGCAGTATTTT. Its protein is CASSTKGQGSDTQYF. This chain connects TRBV5-1 to TRBJ2-3, with TRBD1 matching 10 bases. The V gene's germline CDR1 is SGHRS and CDR2 YFSETQ. J was trimmed by 4 bases and V by 4 bases; bases with no gene match: 6. The CDR3 covers 15 residues.